This TCR beta chain was sequenced for a study of control samples from healthy donors and cancer patients. The sample holds a few counts of this clone. The table came from immunoSEQ multiplex PCR; TCRdb's copy has only in-frame clones and leaves some out. The top ten hold about 14% of the sample, which has 260,000 or so clones, over 70% seen once. This CDR3 is built from 13 residues. Looked up from germline, CDR1 is SGHRS and CDR2 is YFSETQ. Trimming cost V 0 bases and J 8 bases, with 9 bases left between them. This chain connects TRBV5-1 to TRBJ1-3, with unresolved D. The sequence came from a woman aged 55 to 70 with lung cancer. Sequencing used PBMCs. DNA of the CDR3: TGCGCCAGCAGCTTGGCCTCGGCCGACACCATATATTTT. Residues: CASSLASADTIYF. Based on the CDR3 plus reference TRBV5-1 and TRBJ1-3, the full variable domain is KAGVTQTPRYLIKTRGQQVTLSCSPISGHRSVSWYQQTPGQGLQFLFEYFSETQRNKGNFPGRFSGRQFSNSRSEMNVSTLELGDSALYLCASSLASADTIYFGEGSWLTVV.